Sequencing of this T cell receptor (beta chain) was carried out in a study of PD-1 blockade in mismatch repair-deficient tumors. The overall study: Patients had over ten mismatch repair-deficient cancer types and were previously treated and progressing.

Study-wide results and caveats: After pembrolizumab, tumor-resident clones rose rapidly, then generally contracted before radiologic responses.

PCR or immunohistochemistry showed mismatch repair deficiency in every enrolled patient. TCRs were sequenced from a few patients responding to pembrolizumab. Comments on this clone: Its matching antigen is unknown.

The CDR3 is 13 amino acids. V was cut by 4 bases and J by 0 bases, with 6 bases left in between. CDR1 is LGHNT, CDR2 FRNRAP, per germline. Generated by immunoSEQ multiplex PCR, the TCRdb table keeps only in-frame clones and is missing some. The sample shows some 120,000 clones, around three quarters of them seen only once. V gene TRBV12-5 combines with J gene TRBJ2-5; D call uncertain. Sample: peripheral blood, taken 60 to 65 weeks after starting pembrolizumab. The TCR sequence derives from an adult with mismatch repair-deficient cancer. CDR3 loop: CASGSPNQETQYF. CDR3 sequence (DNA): TGTGCTAGTGGTTCCCCAAACCAAGAGACCCAGTACTTC.